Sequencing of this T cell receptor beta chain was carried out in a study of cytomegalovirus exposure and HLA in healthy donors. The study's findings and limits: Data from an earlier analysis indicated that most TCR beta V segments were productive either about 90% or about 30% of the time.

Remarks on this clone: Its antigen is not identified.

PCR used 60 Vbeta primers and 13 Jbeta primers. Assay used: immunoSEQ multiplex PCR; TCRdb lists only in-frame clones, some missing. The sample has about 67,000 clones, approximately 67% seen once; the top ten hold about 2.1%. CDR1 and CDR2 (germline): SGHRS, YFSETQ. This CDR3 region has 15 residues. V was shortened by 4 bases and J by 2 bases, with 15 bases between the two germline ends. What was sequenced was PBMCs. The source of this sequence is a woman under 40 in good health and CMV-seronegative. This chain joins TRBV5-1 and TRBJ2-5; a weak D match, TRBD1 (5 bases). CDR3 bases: TGCGCCAGCAGCCAGAACCCTGGGGCGCAAGAGACCCAGTACTTC. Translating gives CASSQNPGAQETQYF.